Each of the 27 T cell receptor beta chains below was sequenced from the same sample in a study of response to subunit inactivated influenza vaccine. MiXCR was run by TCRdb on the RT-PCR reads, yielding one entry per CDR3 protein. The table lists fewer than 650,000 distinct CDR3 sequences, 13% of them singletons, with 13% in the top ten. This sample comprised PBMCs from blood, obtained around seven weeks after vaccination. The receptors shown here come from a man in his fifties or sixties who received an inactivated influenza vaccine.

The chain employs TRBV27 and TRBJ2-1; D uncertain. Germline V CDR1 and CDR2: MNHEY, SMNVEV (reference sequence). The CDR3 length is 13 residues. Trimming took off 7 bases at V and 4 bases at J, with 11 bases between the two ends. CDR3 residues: CASKWQGYNEQFF. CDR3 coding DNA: TGTGCCAGCAAATGGCAAGGGTACAATGAGCAGTTCTTC.

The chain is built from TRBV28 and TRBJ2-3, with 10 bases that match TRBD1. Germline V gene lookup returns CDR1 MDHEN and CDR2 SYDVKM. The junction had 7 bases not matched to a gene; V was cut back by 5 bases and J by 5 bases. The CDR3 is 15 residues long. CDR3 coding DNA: TGTGCCAGCAGTGACGGGACAGGGGCTGGAGATACGCAGTATTTT. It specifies CASSDGTGAGDTQYF.

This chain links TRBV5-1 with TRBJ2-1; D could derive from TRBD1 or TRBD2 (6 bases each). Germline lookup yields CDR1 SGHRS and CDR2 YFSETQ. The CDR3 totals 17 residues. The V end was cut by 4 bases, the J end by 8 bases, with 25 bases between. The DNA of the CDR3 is TGCGCCAGCAGCACGAGGAGGATCGGGGGCCCCCTCTATGAGCAGTTCTTC. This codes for CASSTRRIGGPLYEQFF.

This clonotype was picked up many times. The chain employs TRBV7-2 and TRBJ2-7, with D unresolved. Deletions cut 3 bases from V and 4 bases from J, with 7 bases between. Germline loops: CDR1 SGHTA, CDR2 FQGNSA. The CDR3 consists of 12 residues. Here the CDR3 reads CASSLNVYEQYF. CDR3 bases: TGTGCCAGCAGCTTGAACGTGTACGAGCAGTACTTC.

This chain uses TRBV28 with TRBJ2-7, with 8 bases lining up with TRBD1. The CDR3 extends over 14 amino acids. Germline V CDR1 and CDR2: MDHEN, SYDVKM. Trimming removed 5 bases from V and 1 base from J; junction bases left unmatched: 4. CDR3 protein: CASSDRGESYEQYF. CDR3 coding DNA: TGTGCCAGCAGTGACAGGGGTGAATCCTACGAGCAGTACTTC.

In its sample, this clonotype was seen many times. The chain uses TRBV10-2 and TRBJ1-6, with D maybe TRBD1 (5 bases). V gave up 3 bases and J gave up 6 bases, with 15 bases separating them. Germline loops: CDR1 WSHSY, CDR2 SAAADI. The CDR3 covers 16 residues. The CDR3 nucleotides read TGCGCCAGCAGTGACAAGGGGATTTTCGGTAATTCACCCCTCCACTTT. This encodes CASSDKGIFGNSPLHF.

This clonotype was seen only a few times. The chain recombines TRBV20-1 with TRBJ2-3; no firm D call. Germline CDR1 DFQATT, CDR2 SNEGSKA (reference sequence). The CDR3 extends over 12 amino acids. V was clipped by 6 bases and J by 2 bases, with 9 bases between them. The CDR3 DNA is TGCAGTGCCACTGCGGACACAGATACGCAGTATTTT. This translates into CSATADTDTQYF.

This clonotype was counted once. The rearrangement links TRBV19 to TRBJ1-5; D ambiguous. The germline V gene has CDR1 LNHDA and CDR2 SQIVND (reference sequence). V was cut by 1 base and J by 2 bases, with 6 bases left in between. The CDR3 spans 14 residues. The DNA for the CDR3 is TGTGCCAGTAGTATAGTTACAGGCAATCAGCCCCAGCATTTT. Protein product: CASSIVTGNQPQHF.

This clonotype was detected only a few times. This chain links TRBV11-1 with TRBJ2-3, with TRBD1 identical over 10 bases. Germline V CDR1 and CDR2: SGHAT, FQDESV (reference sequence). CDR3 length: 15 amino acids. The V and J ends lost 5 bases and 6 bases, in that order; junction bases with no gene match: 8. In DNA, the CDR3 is TGTGCCAGCAGCACCATCGACAGGGGGCTGGATACGCAGTATTTT. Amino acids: CASSTIDRGLDTQYF.

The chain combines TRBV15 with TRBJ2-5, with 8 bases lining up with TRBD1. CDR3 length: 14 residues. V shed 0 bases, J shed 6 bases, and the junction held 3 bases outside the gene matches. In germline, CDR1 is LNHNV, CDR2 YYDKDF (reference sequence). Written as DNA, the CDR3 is TGTGCCACCAGCAGAGACAGGGGGCTCAAGACCCAGTACTTC. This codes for CATSRDRGLKTQYF.

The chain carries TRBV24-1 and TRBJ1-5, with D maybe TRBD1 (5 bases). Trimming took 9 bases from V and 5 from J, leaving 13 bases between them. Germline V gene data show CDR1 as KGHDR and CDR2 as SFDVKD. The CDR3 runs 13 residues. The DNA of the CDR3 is TGTGCCACCGGGGGGGGGAGGGATCAGCCCCAGCATTTT. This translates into CATGGGRDQPQHF.

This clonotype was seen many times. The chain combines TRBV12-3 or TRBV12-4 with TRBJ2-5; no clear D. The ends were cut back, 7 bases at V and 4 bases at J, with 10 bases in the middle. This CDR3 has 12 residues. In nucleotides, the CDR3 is TGTGCCAGCACCTCAGCCGGAGAGACCCAGTACTTC. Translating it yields CASTSAGETQYF.

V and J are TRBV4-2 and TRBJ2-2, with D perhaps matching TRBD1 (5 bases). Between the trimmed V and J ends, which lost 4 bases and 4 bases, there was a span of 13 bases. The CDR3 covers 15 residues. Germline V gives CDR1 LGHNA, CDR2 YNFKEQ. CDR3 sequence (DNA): TGTGCCAGCAGCCCCTATAGACAGACCACCGGGGAGCTGTTTTTT. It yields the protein CASSPYRQTTGELFF.

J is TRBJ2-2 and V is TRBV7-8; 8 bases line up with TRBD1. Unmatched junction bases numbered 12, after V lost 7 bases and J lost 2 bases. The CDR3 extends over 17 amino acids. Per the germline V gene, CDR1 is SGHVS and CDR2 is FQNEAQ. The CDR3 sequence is CASNPRRTGLNTGELFF. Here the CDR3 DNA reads TGTGCCAGCAACCCTAGGCGGACAGGGCTAAACACCGGGGAGCTGTTTTTT.

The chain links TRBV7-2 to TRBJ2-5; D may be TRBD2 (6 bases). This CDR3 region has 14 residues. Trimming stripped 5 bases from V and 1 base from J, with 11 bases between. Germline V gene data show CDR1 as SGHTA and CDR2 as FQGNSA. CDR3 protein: CASSRNSGQETQYF. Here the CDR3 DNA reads TGTGCCAGCAGCAGAAATAGCGGCCAAGAGACCCAGTACTTC. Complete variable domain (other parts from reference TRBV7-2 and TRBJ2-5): GAGVSQSPSNKVTEKGKDVELRCDPISGHTALYWYRQSLGQGLEFLIYFQGNSAPDKSGLPSDRFSAERTGGSVSTLTIQRTQQEDSAVYLCASSRNSGQETQYFGPGTRLLVL.

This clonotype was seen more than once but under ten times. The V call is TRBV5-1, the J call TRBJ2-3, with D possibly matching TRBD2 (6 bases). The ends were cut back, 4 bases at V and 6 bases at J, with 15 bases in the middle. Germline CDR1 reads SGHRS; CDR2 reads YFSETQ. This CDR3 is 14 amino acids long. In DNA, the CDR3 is TGCGCCAGCAGCACTGGGACGGGGAGGGATACGCAGTATTTT. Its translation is CASSTGTGRDTQYF.

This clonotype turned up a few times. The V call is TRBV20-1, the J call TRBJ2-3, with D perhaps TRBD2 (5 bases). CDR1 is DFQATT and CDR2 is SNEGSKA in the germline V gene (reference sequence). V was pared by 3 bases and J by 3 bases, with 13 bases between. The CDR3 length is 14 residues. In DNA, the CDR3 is TGCAGTGCTAGCGTGGGAGCGATTACAGATACGCAGTATTTT. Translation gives CSASVGAITDTQYF.

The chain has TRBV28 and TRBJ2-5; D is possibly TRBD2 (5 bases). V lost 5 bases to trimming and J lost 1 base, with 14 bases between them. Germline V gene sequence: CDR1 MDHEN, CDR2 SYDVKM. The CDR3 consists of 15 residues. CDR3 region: CASSRTEGGQETQYF. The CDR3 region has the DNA TGTGCCAGCAGTAGAACCGAGGGTGGCCAAGAGACCCAGTACTTC.

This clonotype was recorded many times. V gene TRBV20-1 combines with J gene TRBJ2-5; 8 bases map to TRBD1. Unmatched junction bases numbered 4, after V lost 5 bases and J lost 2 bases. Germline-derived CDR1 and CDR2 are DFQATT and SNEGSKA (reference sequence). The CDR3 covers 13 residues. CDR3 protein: CSADRGHQETQYF. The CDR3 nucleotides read TGCAGTGCTGACAGGGGCCATCAAGAGACCCAGTACTTC.

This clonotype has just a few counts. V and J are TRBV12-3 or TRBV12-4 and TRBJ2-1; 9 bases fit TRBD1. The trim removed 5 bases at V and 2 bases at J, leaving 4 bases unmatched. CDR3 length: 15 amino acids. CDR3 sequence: CASSQTGGPYNEQFF. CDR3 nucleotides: TGTGCCAGCAGTCAAACAGGGGGCCCCTACAATGAGCAGTTCTTC.

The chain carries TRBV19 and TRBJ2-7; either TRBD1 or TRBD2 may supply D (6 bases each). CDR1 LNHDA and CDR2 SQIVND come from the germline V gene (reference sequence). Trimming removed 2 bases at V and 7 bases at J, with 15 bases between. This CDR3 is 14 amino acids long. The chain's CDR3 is CASSISSGAGEQYF. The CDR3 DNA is TGTGCCAGTAGTATAAGTTCGGGGGCTGGGGAGCAGTACTTC.

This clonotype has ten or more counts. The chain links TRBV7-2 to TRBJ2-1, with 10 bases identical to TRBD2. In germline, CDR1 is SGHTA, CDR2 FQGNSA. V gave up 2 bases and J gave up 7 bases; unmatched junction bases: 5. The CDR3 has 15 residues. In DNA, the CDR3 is TGTGCCAGCAGCTTACTAGCGGGAGCTCCAAATGAGCAGTTCTTC. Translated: CASSLLAGAPNEQFF.

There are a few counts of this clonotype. The DNA of the CDR3 is TGTGCCAGCAGCCGACATAGCGGGAGCTCCTACAATGAGCAGTTCTTC. Its protein is CASSRHSGSSYNEQFF. The J gene is TRBJ2-1, the V gene TRBV7-6; 9 bases agree with TRBD2. The V gene's germline CDR1 is SGHVS and CDR2 FNYEAQ. V dropped 5 bases and J dropped 0; count of bases not matched to a gene: 5. The CDR3 length is 16 residues.

CDR3 residues: CASSLEVPPETQYF. The CDR3 DNA is TGCGCCAGCAGCTTGGAAGTCCCCCCAGAGACCCAGTACTTC. V and J are TRBV5-1 and TRBJ2-5; D not certain. V was trimmed by 0 bases and J by 4 bases, leaving 10 bases between them. Germline V gene lookup returns CDR1 SGHRS and CDR2 YFSETQ. The CDR3 loop spans 14 amino acids.

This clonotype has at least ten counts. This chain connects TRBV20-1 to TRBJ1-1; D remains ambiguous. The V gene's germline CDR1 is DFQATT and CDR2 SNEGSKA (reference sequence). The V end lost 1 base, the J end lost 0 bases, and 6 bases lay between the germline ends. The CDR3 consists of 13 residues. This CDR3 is CSARGHMNTEAFF. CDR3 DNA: TGCAGTGCTAGAGGGCACATGAACACTGAAGCTTTCTTT.

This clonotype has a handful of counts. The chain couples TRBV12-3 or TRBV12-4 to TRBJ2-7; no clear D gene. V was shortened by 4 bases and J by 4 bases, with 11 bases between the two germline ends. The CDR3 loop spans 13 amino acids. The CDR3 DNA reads TGTGCCAGCAGTTGGACCTCCAATTACGAGCAGTACTTC. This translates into CASSWTSNYEQYF.

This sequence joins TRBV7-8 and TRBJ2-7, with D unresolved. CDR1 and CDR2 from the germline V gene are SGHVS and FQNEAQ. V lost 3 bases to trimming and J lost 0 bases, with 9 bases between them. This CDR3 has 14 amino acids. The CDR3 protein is CASSFDWVSYEQYF. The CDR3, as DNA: TGTGCCAGCAGCTTTGATTGGGTCTCCTACGAGCAGTACTTC.